This passage covers 11 T cell receptor beta chains from one sample sequenced in a study of cytomegalovirus exposure and HLA in healthy donors. It was with 60 Vbeta and 13 Jbeta primers that the PCR ran. TCRdb's table, derived via immunoSEQ multiplex PCR, lists solely in-frame clones and lacks some. The sample holds around 65,000 clones, 65% to 80% seen once. The sample was PBMCs. The receptor source for this set is a man aged 35 to 55 in good health and CMV-seropositive.

The chain recombines TRBV5-1 with TRBJ1-1; a possible D gene is TRBD1 (5 bases). Trimming cost V 1 base and J 1 base, with 14 bases left between them. Germline assignment: CDR1 SGHRS and CDR2 YFSETQ. The CDR3 consists of 16 residues. CDR3 bases: TGCGCCAGCAGCTTGTATCCCTTGGGGGGGAACACTGAAGCTTTCTTT. Amino acid sequence: CASSLYPLGGNTEAFF.

There are a few counts of this clone. The chain employs TRBV9 and TRBJ2-4, with TRBD1 identical over 11 bases. Germline CDR1 is SGDLS and CDR2 is YYNGEE. Unmatched junction bases numbered 6, after V lost 2 bases and J lost 2 bases. This CDR3 has 17 amino acids. The CDR3 region is CASSVGGQGATKNIQYF. DNA of the CDR3: TGTGCCAGCAGCGTTGGAGGACAGGGGGCGACCAAAAACATTCAGTACTTC. Complete variable domain (other parts from reference TRBV9 and TRBJ2-4): DSGVTQTPKHLITATGQRVTLRCSPRSGDLSVYWYQQSLDQGLQFLIQYYNGEERAKGNILERFSAQQFPDLHSELNLSSLELGDSALYFCASSVGGQGATKNIQYFGAGTRLSVL.

The rearrangement links TRBV6-5 to TRBJ2-7, with D perhaps TRBD1 (6 bases). Germline CDR1 and CDR2: MNHEY and SVGAGI. V was trimmed by 0 bases and J by 5 bases, leaving 14 bases between them. CDR3 size: 15 residues. CDR3 DNA: TGTGCCAGCAGTTACTCGAAGGGCCCAGGGGACGAGCAGTACTTC. Its protein is CASSYSKGPGDEQYF.

This clone occurred a few times. The gene calls are TRBV4-2 and TRBJ2-7; 16 bases fit TRBD2. Germline V lookup: CDR1 LGHNA, CDR2 YNFKEQ. The CDR3 runs 18 residues. Trimming cost V 0 bases and J 5 bases; bases outside gene matches: 7. CDR3 loop: CASSQDRGTSGRVNEQYF. For the CDR3, the DNA is TGTGCCAGCAGCCAAGATAGGGGGACTAGCGGGAGGGTCAACGAGCAGTACTTC.

The chain employs TRBV5-6 and TRBJ1-5; D gene ambiguous. CDR3 length: 16 amino acids. Germline values: CDR1 SGHDT, CDR2 YYEEEE. Trimming stripped 1 base from V and 2 bases from J, with 13 bases between. CDR3 protein: CASSLRVWSGNQPQHF. The CDR3 DNA reads as TGTGCCAGCAGCTTGAGAGTATGGAGCGGCAATCAGCCCCAGCATTTT. Full variable domain (remainder filled in from reference TRBV5-6 and TRBJ1-5): DAGVTQSPTHLIKTRGQQVTLRCSPKSGHDTVSWYQQALGQGPQFIFQYYEEEERQRGNFPDRFSGHQFPNYSSELNVNALLLGDSALYLCASSLRVWSGNQPQHFGDGTRLSIL.

The chain uses TRBV7-8 and TRBJ1-6, with unresolved D. With 2 bases removed from V and 5 bases from J, the gap between germline ends came to 7 bases. The CDR3 is 14 residues long. From germline, CDR1 is SGHVS and CDR2 FQNEAQ. The CDR3 protein is CASSLSQNNSPLHF. DNA for the CDR3: TGTGCCAGCAGCTTATCACAGAATAATTCACCCCTCCACTTT.

V gene TRBV7-2 combines with J gene TRBJ2-3, with 12 bases aligning to TRBD2. J lost 1 base, V lost 4 bases, and 12 bases had no gene match. The CDR3 has 19 amino acids. Germline V gene sequence: CDR1 SGHTA, CDR2 FQGNSA. The CDR3 nucleotides read TGTGCCAGCAGCTATACCGCTAGCGGGAGGGCCGGTGGCACAGATACGCAGTATTTT. Its translation: CASSYTASGRAGGTDTQYF.

The CDR3 protein is CASSNRRAGGYEQYF. DNA for the CDR3: TGTGCCAGTAGTAATCGGCGAGCGGGGGGTTACGAGCAGTACTTC. The J gene is TRBJ2-7, the V gene TRBV19; 9 nucleotides agree with TRBD2. The CDR3 sequence is 15 residues long. Germline CDR1 is LNHDA and CDR2 is SQIVND (reference sequence). The V segment lost 4 bases and the J segment 4 bases; nucleotides outside the gene matches: 8.

V and J are TRBV5-1 and TRBJ2-7; 7 bases align to TRBD2. Germline V CDR1 and CDR2: SGHRS, YFSETQ. V lost 5 bases to trimming and J lost 9 bases; unmatched junction nucleotides: 11. This CDR3 comprises 13 residues. CDR3 nucleotide sequence: TGCGCCAGCAGAATAGCGAGGGTAGCGGGGCAGTACTTC. Protein sequence: CASRIARVAGQYF.

As concerns this clone: A junction boundary mismatches the germline segment, possibly from a read error. The chain combines TRBV7-9 with TRBJ2-3; TRBD2 aligns across 8 bases. From germline, CDR1 is SEHNR and CDR2 FQNEAQ (reference sequence). There are 15 residues in the CDR3. The CDR3 loop is CSSSFGGGFADTQYF. CDR3 nucleotides: TGTTCCAGCAGCTTTGGCGGGGGGTTCGCAGATACGCAGTATTTT.

In this sample, this clone turned up a few times. The chain has TRBV18 and TRBJ2-3, with D maybe TRBD1 (5 bases). The germline CDR1 and CDR2 sequences are KGHSH and LQKENI. The CDR3 length is 14 residues. V was cut by 3 bases and J by 2 bases, with 9 bases left in between. Here the CDR3 reads CASSPGQYTDTQYF. The DNA for the CDR3 is TGTGCCAGCTCACCTGGACAATACACAGATACGCAGTATTTT.